This T cell receptor beta chain was obtained from a study of T cell repertoires in cytomegalovirus infection. V lost 5 bases and J lost 1; bases outside the gene matches: 10. The CDR3 has 16 amino acids. CDR1 and CDR2 from the germline V gene are MDHEN and SYDVKM. The table lists this clonotype with a few counts. What it recognizes is unknown. TCRdb processed the reads anew with MiXCR; each CDR3 protein has one entry. The profile shows approximately 1,000,000 distinct CDR3 sequences, around 32% of them singletons. The TCR comes from a human donor in good health (CMV status not recorded). Some clones in this sample may be carry-over from other donors' samples. The rearrangement joins TRBV28 to TRBJ2-5, with 7 bases aligning to TRBD1. This material consisted of cultured CD8+ T cells from PBMCs, taken from culture after CMV antigen stimulation. DNA for the CDR3: TGTGCCAGCAGTCTCCCCCCGGGACAGTTCCAAGAGACCCAGTACTTC. Amino acid sequence: CASSLPPGQFQETQYF.